The TCR beta chain described here comes from a study of spatial heterogeneity in lung cancer. Study details: Samples came from 72 TRACERx patients with untreated early-stage lung cancer. The count of detected beta-chain sequences consistently exceeded that of alpha-chain sequences. The mean occurrence of each unique TCR and UMI combination in raw reads exceeded eight.

Trimming left V 2 bases short and J 4 bases short, with 17 bases between. The CDR3 covers 15 residues. Germline lookup yields CDR1 SQVTM and CDR2 ANQGSEA. TCR cDNA molecules were tagged individually, and each one carried a unique molecular identifier. TCRdb processed the 5' RACE reads anew with MiXCR; each CDR3 protein has one entry. The table has 25,000 to 30,000 distinct CDR3 sequences, approximately 6% seen once. Sample time point: blood at routine non-recurrence follow-up after resection. The authors sequenced whole RNA from tumor, nontumor lung or frozen PBMC without sorting. The chain recombines TRBV29-1 with TRBJ1-1; D is ambiguous. Sequenced material: PBMCs, taken at follow-up. The sequence was collected from a male donor with early-stage non-small cell lung cancer. DNA for the CDR3: TGCAGCGTTGAATATGGGTCCCGCCTAGGCACTGAAGCTTTCTTT. It codes for CSVEYGSRLGTEAFF.